This is a list of T cell receptor beta chains from one sample in a study of shared clonotypes between healthy human individuals. Data came from immunoSEQ multiplex PCR; TCRdb stores just in-frame clones and leaves some out. The sample holds roughly 2.4 million clones, nearly 97% seen once. The specimen was naive CD4+ T cells sorted from blood. These receptors all stem from a young man in good health. Both conserved end residues are part of each CDR3. D genes are given only for firm matches. Rows give clone size only sometimes, using once, few, many, or a class for an expanded clone.

cdr3_aa: CASRKDRGGNSPLHF; cdr3_nt: TGTGCCAGCAGGAAGGACAGGGGAGGGAATTCACCCCTCCACTTT; d_call: TRBD1; v_call: TRBV2; j_call: TRBJ1-6; clone_size: .
cdr3_aa: CASRAGGDYEQYF; cdr3_nt: TGTGCCAGCAGGGCCGGGGGTGATTACGAGCAGTACTTC; d_call: .; v_call: TRBV6-6; j_call: TRBJ2-7; clone_size: .
cdr3_aa: CASSLAQILAGGEQYF; cdr3_nt: TGTGCCAGCAGCTTAGCACAGATACTAGCGGGAGGCGAGCAGTACTTC; d_call: TRBD2; v_call: TRBV7-2; j_call: TRBJ2-7; clone_size: .
cdr3_aa: CASSRDRGGTGELFF; cdr3_nt: TGTGCCAGCAGCCGAGACAGGGGGGGCACCGGGGAGCTGTTTTTT; d_call: TRBD1; v_call: TRBV11-3; j_call: TRBJ2-2; clone_size: .
cdr3_aa: CASSLDSGSGELFF; cdr3_nt: TGTGCCAGCAGCTTAGATTCAGGGTCCGGGGAGCTGTTTTTT; d_call: .; v_call: TRBV7-2; j_call: TRBJ2-2; clone_size: once
cdr3_aa: CASSERGGPYTGELFF; cdr3_nt: TGTGCCAGCAGTGAGCGGGGGGGCCCCTACACCGGGGAGCTGTTTTTT; d_call: TRBD2; v_call: TRBV6-1; j_call: TRBJ2-2; clone_size: .
cdr3_aa: CASSSLTDTQYF; cdr3_nt: TGTGCCAGCAGCTCACTAACAGATACGCAGTATTTT; d_call: .; v_call: TRBV7-9; j_call: TRBJ2-3; clone_size: .
cdr3_aa: CASSLVGEETQYF; cdr3_nt: TGTGCCAGCAGTTTAGTAGGGGAAGAGACCCAGTACTTC; d_call: .; v_call: TRBV27; j_call: TRBJ2-5; clone_size: .
cdr3_aa: CASSYSAGSSYEQYF; cdr3_nt: TGTGCCAGCAGTTACTCGGCGGGGAGCTCCTACGAGCAGTACTTC; d_call: .; v_call: TRBV6-5; j_call: TRBJ2-7; clone_size: .
cdr3_aa: CASSAPFGQYNQPQHF; cdr3_nt: TGTGCCAGCAGTGCGCCCTTCGGACAGTACAATCAGCCCCAGCATTTT; d_call: .; v_call: TRBV6-1; j_call: TRBJ1-5; clone_size: .
cdr3_aa: CASSLSLGTYEQYF; cdr3_nt: TGTGCCAGCAGCTTGTCCTTGGGAACCTACGAGCAGTACTTC; d_call: .; v_call: TRBV7-6; j_call: TRBJ2-7; clone_size: .
cdr3_aa: CASSHDRDYEQYF; cdr3_nt: TGTGCCAGCAGCCATGACAGGGACTACGAGCAGTACTTC; d_call: TRBD1; v_call: TRBV7-6; j_call: TRBJ2-7; clone_size: .
cdr3_aa: CASSLAGANTGELFF; cdr3_nt: TGTGCCAGCAGTTTGGCGGGGGCGAACACCGGGGAGCTGTTTTTT; d_call: TRBD2; v_call: TRBV27; j_call: TRBJ2-2; clone_size: .
cdr3_aa: CASSQKTRRGSNEQFF; cdr3_nt: TGCGCCAGCAGCCAAAAGACGCGGCGGGGGAGCAATGAGCAGTTCTTC; d_call: TRBD2; v_call: TRBV4-1; j_call: TRBJ2-1; clone_size: .
cdr3_aa: CAISEADPGQNTGELFF; cdr3_nt: TGTGCCATCAGTGAGGCGGACCCGGGACAGAACACCGGGGAGCTGTTTTTT; d_call: .; v_call: TRBV10-3; j_call: TRBJ2-2; clone_size: .
cdr3_aa: CASSLFTSGRNEQFF; cdr3_nt: TGTGCCAGCAGCTTATTCACTAGCGGGAGAAATGAGCAGTTCTTC; d_call: TRBD2; v_call: TRBV7-2; j_call: TRBJ2-1; clone_size: .
cdr3_aa: CSADRGTEAFF; cdr3_nt: TGCAGCGCCGACAGGGGGACTGAAGCTTTCTTT; d_call: TRBD1; v_call: TRBV29-1; j_call: TRBJ1-1; clone_size: .
cdr3_aa: CASSSRTSGGASDTQYF; cdr3_nt: TGTGCCAGCAGCTCCAGGACTAGCGGGGGGGCATCAGATACGCAGTATTTT; d_call: TRBD2; v_call: TRBV7-3; j_call: TRBJ2-3; clone_size: once
cdr3_aa: CASTDGQGGINEQYF; cdr3_nt: TGTGCCAGTACCGATGGACAGGGGGGGATCAACGAGCAGTACTTC; d_call: TRBD1; v_call: TRBV19; j_call: TRBJ2-7; clone_size: .
cdr3_aa: CASSLGWQETQYF; cdr3_nt: TGTGCTAGCAGCTTAGGATGGCAAGAGACCCAGTACTTC; d_call: .; v_call: TRBV7-7; j_call: TRBJ2-5; clone_size: once
cdr3_aa: CASSLAGANTDTQYF; cdr3_nt: TGTGCCAGCAGTTTAGCGGGGGCCAACACAGATACGCAGTATTTT; d_call: .; v_call: TRBV28; j_call: TRBJ2-3; clone_size: .
cdr3_aa: CASSDTAGVGNTIYF; cdr3_nt: TGTGCCAGCAGCGACACAGCAGGTGTGGGAAACACCATATATTTT; d_call: .; v_call: TRBV11-1; j_call: TRBJ1-3; clone_size: .